The source of this TCR beta chain is a study of blood T cell repertoires in COVID-19. Study-wide background: Samples representing acute and convalescent COVID-19 were sourced from the United States, Italy and Spain. Nucleic acid was either cDNA or gDNA, and it came from T cells, B-cell-depleted T cells, or PBMCs.

In the original analysis: How many nucleated cells were present was estimated from reference gene primer amplification. Data came from immunoSEQ multiplex PCR; TCRdb stores just in-frame clones and leaves some out. V, J and clone size reflect that table, while D and trimming were determined from the DNA. The sample carries roughly 200,000 clones, around 75% recorded once. The Seattle patients joined while their infection was active and were tracked longitudinally afterward. The sample comprised peripheral blood. The source of this sequence is a woman aged 40 to 50 with COVID-19, enrolled during active disease.

Written as DNA, the CDR3 is TGTGCCAGCAGTGGGGAAGGGGATCAGCCCCAGCATTTT. Translation: CASSGEGDQPQHF. The V gene is TRBV2, the J gene TRBJ1-5, with D maybe TRBD1 (5 bases). Trimming pared 4 bases from V and 5 bases from J, leaving 9 bases between. This CDR3 is built from 13 residues. The germline CDR1 and CDR2 sequences are SNHLY and FYNNEI.